This T cell receptor beta chain originates from a study of blood T cell repertoires in COVID-19. About the study: COVID-19 samples collected from the United States, Italy and Spain covered acute and convalescent phases. T cells, B-cell-depleted T cells, or PBMCs supplied cDNA or gDNA.

V shed 3 bases and J 4 bases; nucleotides not matched to a gene: 10. Germline V gives CDR1 SGHDT, CDR2 YYEEEE. This CDR3 is built from 15 residues. Per the original data handling: For nucleated cells, counts were estimated from reference gene primer amplification. TCRdb's table, derived via immunoSEQ multiplex PCR, lists solely in-frame clones and lacks some. That table gives V, J and clone size, and the DNA gave D and trimming. This repertoire shows 100,000 or so clones, 81% found once; its top ten account for 9.4%. The source is a woman in her 70s with acute or convalescent COVID-19. The V gene is TRBV5-6, the J gene TRBJ2-7; 7 bases are a match to TRBD2. Source material: peripheral blood. The CDR3 region has the DNA TGTGCCAGCAGCTGGGATAGAGGACTAGGTTACGAGCAGTACTTC. It yields the protein CASSWDRGLGYEQYF.